This entry features one T cell receptor beta chain sequence. The sample is drawn from a study of shared clonotypes between healthy human individuals. Per the germline V gene, CDR1 is SGHNT and CDR2 is YYREEE (reference sequence). V was cut by 3 bases and J by 2 bases, with 18 bases left in between. The CDR3 runs 16 residues. The protocol was immunoSEQ multiplex PCR, while the TCRdb copy is restricted to in-frame clones and leaves out a portion. The table includes 1,400,000 or so clones, 98% detected once. This TCR was sampled from a young man in good health. The V call is TRBV5-4, the J call TRBJ2-7; D might be TRBD2 (5 bases). The sequenced sample was naive CD4+ T cells sorted from blood. Described subset: CD45RA+ positively selected. The DNA of the CDR3 is TGTGCCAGCAGCTCCCTCCTTGGTAGCGAGACCTACGAGCAGTACTTC. Amino acids: CASSSLLGSETYEQYF.